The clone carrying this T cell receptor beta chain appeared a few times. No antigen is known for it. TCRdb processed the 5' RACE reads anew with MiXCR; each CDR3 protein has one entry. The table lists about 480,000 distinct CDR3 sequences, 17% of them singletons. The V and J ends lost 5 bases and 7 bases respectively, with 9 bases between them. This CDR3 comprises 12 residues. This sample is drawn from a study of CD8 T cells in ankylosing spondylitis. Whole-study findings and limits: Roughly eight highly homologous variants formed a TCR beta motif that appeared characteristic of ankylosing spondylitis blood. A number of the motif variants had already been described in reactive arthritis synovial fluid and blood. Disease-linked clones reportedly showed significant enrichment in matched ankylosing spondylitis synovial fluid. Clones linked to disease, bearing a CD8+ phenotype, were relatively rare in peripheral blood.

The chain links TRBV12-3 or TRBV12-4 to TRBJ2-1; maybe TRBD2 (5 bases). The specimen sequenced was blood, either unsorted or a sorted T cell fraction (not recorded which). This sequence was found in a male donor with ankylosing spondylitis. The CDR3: CASSERENEQFF. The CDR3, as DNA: TGTGCCAGCAGTGAGAGGGAAAATGAGCAGTTCTTC.